This T cell receptor beta chain was observed in a study of T cell responses to AZD1222 COVID-19 vaccine. Study-level results: Regions 160-218 and 743-854 held dominance among vaccine-associated CD4 TCRs, which spanned spike.

V was pared by 4 bases and J by 11 bases, with 18 bases between. The germline V gene has CDR1 SGHTA and CDR2 FQGTGA. The CDR3 extends over 14 amino acids. On this clone: Its specificity is unknown.

Using immunoSEQ multiplex PCR, the repertoire was profiled, and TCRdb retains in-frame clones only, with some absent. The sample records about 84,000 clones, about nine tenths being singletons. This TCR derives from an adult who received the AZD1222 COVID-19 vaccine. The chain joins TRBV7-3 to TRBJ2-1; D assignment may be TRBD1 or TRBD2 (6 bases each). Sequencing was performed on peripheral blood, taken 28 days after the second AZD1222 dose. In DNA form, the CDR3 reads TGTGCCAGCAGCTCCAACCCCTTAGGGGGGCAGCAGTTCTTC. Amino acid sequence: CASSSNPLGGQQFF. Together with reference TRBV7-3 and TRBJ2-1, the CDR3 gives the full variable domain: GAGVSQTPSNKVTEKGKYVELRCDPISGHTALYWYRQSLGQGPEFLIYFQGTGAADDSGLPNDRFFAVRPEGSVSTLKIQRTERGDSAVYLCASSSNPLGGQQFFGPGTRLTVL.